This T cell receptor (beta chain) came from a study of brain T cells in children with intractable seizures (dated by TCRdb to the early 2020s). Context from the whole study: As a first screen for immune gene transcripts, resected brain tissue from under 70 pediatric epilepsy surgery cases was run on a NanoString immunology panel. Of the roughly 12 selected surgery cases, pre-surgery blood was also sequenced for eight, so four had brain tissue only.

As concerns this clone: Its antigen remains unidentified. No much larger clonotype is one base removed from it; base qualities were not supplied.

What the time point label conveys for this sample: resected brain tissue, or blood drawn just prior to surgery. Surgery cases with the highest brain T cell transcript signatures were selected for TCR beta chain sequencing of brain tissue and, where available, blood. Prior to surgery, the patients had been treated with at least one anti-epileptic drug. TCR-sequenced patients were children with drug-resistant epilepsy due to tuberous sclerosis complex, focal cortical dysplasia, Rasmussen encephalitis or hemimegalencephaly. Blood was drawn right before the epilepsy surgery. Bulk genomic DNA was isolated from unsorted brain tissue and whole blood using the Monarch genomic DNA purification kit. From V the trimming removes 4 bases and from J it removes 5 bases, while the gene matches leave 13 bases of the junction unaccounted for. CDR1 SGHRS and CDR2 YFSETQ were looked up in the germline V gene. There are 16 amino acids in the CDR3, from cysteine to phenylalanine inclusive. CDR3 DNA only is kept here, 48 bases in frame from base 1.

TCR beta chain sequences were generated from genomic DNA using the immunoSEQ assay. Turning to the authors' computational methods: CDR3 sequences not starting with the conserved framework cysteine at position 104 were manually removed. To get clonality, the normalized Shannon's Diversity Index was subtracted from one, giving values from 0 (maximal diversity) to 1 (oligoclonal). To check whether a given CDR3 had different frequencies in two samples, for example brain versus blood, chi-squared comparison-of-proportions tests were used. Public clonotypes were identified through searches of immuneACCESS, and similarity to known antiviral clonotypes was evaluated with the VDJdb browser. As stored in TCRdb, this immuneACCESS dataset retains in-frame rearrangements with V and J assigned. A fraction of the clones does not appear; measured against another copy, unresolved V genes explain less than half of the discrepancy, and the remainder lacks a known reason. The V and J calls and the clone size are those of that table, but D and trimming were determined from the DNA. Present in this sample are about 120,000 clones, 85% to 95% of which were seen just once. Of the sample, about 3.8% falls within the top ten clones.

Here is what the overall study found, with its caveats: Sequencing depth differed between pre- and post-surgery blood, so clones missing from the pre-surgery sample may reflect undersampling. The patients' HCMV serostatus was not known, and viral specificity was inferred solely from CDR3 sequence similarity.

Recombination linked TRBV5-1 to TRBJ2-3; the central 7 bases match TRBD2. Sample: peripheral blood, taken at surgery. This clonotype originated in a boy younger than two with hemimegalencephaly and intractable seizures. The CDR3 protein is CASSRGLVRSGDTQYF. The sequenced DNA is TGCGCCAGCAGCAGAGGACTAGTTAGGTCTGGAGATACGCAGTATTTT.